The clone carrying this TCR beta chain came up a few times. The sample is drawn from a study of blood T cells in healthy people across ages. Using a J-beta primer mix together with a sample-barcoded 5' primer, a second PCR was run for about 7 to 12 cycles. TCRdb reprocessed the 5' RACE reads with MiXCR, giving one entry per CDR3 protein. The sample lists about 720,000 distinct CDR3 sequences, about a fifth seen once, with roughly 22% in the top ten. Trimming removed 6 bases from V and 3 bases from J, with 15 bases in between. Germline assignment: CDR1 MDHEN and CDR2 SYDVKM. The CDR3 runs 15 residues. The material sequenced was blood. The sequence was collected from a man aged 70 or older in good health. V and J are TRBV28 and TRBJ1-5, with D perhaps TRBD1 (6 bases). CDR3 residues: CASRKPQGSNQPQHF. The DNA of the CDR3 is TGTGCCAGCAGAAAACCACAGGGCTCCAATCAGCCCCAGCATTTT. Based on the CDR3 plus reference TRBV28 and TRBJ1-5, the full variable domain is DVKVTQSSRYLVKRTGEKVFLECVQDMDHENMFWYRQDPGLGLRLIYFSYDVKMKEKGDIPEGYSVSREKKERFSLILESASTNQTSMYLCASRKPQGSNQPQHFGDGTRLSIL.